The clone carrying this TCR beta chain was recorded only once. There are 13 residues in the CDR3. V shed 3 bases and J shed 5 bases, with 8 bases lying between them. Per germline, CDR1 LNHDA and CDR2 SQIVND (reference sequence). This record comes from a study of blood T cell repertoires in COVID-19. As for the study in general: The United States, Italy and Spain were the sources of the acute and convalescent COVID-19 samples. PBMCs, B-cell-depleted T cells, or T cells were the source of the cDNA or gDNA that made up the material.

A Seattle source enrolled patients during active infection and followed them longitudinally. Repertoires were generated with immunoSEQ multiplex PCR, while TCRdb's copy carries only in-frame clones and drops some. Of 300,000 to 400,000 clones in the sample, around nine tenths were seen once. Sample: peripheral blood. This clonotype was obtained from a woman aged 60 to 75 with COVID-19, enrolled during active disease. The gene calls are TRBV19 and TRBJ1-5; D is unclear. CDR3 region: CASSIVPDQPQHF. CDR3 DNA sequence: TGTGCCAGTAGTATTGTTCCTGATCAGCCCCAGCATTTT.